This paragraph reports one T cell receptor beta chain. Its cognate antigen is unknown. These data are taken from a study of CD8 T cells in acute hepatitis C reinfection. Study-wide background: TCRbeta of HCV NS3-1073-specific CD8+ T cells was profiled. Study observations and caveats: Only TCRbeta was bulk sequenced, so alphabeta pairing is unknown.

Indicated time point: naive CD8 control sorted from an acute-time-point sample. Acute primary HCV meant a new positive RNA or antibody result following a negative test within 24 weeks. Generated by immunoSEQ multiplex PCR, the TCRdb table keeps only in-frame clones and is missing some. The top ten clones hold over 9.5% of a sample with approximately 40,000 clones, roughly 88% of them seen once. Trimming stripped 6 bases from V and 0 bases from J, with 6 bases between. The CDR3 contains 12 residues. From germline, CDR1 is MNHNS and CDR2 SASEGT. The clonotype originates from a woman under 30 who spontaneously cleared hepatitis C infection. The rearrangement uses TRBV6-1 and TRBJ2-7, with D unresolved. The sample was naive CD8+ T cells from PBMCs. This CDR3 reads CASSADSYEQYF. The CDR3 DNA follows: TGTGCCAGCAGCGCTGACTCCTACGAGCAGTACTTC.